A single T cell receptor (beta chain) is shown here with its context. The sample originates from a study of blood T cell repertoires in COVID-19. About the research overall: Both acute and convalescent COVID-19 samples were obtained from the United States, Italy and Spain. The cDNA or gDNA used as material had been derived from T cells, B-cell-depleted T cells, or PBMCs.

V trimming: 4 bases; J trimming: 5 bases; junction bases outside the gene matches: 7. The germline gives CDR1 SGHRS, CDR2 YFSETQ. The CDR3 runs 14 residues. Source study methods: The authors estimated nucleated cell counts from reference gene primer amplification. Profiling relied on immunoSEQ multiplex PCR, and the TCRdb table lists in-frame clones only, not all of them. V and J calls plus clone size are reproduced from that table; the DNA served to infer D and trimming. The top ten clones hold roughly 8.3% of a sample with 540,000 or so clones, approximately 88% of them seen once. Seattle enrolled patients during active infection and tracked them longitudinally.

The sequenced material came from peripheral blood. This chain joins TRBV5-1 and TRBJ2-7; 9 nucleotides line up with TRBD1. This receptor was identified in a woman aged 50 to 60 with COVID-19, enrolled during active disease. CDR3 in DNA: TGCGCCAGCAGCCCCGGGACAGGGATAGACGAGCAGTACTTC. Translating it yields CASSPGTGIDEQYF.